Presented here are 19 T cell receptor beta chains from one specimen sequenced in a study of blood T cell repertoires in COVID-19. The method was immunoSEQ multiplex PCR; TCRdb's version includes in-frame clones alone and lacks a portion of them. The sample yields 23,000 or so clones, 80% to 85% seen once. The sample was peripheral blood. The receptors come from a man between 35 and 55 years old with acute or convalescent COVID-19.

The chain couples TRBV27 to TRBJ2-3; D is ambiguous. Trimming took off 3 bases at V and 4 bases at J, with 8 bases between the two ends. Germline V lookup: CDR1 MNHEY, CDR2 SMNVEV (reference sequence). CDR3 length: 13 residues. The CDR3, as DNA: TGTGCCAGCAGTTTTTCGCCAGCAGATACGCAGTATTTT. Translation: CASSFSPADTQYF.

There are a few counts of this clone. The CDR3 region is CASSIGQGAFTGELFF. As DNA, the CDR3 is TGTGCCAGCAGCATCGGACAGGGGGCGTTCACCGGGGAGCTGTTTTTT. The chain carries TRBV9 and TRBJ2-2; 11 bases fit TRBD1. The CDR3 consists of 16 residues. V was clipped by 4 bases and J by 4 bases; unmatched bases: 6. Germline V gene sequence: CDR1 SGDLS, CDR2 YYNGEE. Using reference TRBV9 and TRBJ2-2 for the parts outside the CDR3, the full variable domain is DSGVTQTPKHLITATGQRVTLRCSPRSGDLSVYWYQQSLDQGLQFLIQYYNGEERAKGNILERFSAQQFPDLHSELNLSSLELGDSALYFCASSIGQGAFTGELFFGEGSRLTVL.

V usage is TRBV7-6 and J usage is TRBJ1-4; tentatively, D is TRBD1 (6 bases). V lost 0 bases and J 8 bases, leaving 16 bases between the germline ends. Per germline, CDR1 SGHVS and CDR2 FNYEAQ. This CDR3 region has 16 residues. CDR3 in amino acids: CASSLAGTRGGEKLFF. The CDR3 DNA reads TGTGCCAGCAGCTTAGCGGGGACACGGGGAGGGGAAAAACTGTTTTTT.

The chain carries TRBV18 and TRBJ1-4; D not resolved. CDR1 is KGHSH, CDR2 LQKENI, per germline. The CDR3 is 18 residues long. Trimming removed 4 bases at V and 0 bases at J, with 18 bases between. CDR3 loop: CASSRAGGSAATNEKLFF. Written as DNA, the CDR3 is TGTGCCAGCTCACGTGCGGGCGGGTCGGCTGCAACTAATGAAAAACTGTTTTTT.

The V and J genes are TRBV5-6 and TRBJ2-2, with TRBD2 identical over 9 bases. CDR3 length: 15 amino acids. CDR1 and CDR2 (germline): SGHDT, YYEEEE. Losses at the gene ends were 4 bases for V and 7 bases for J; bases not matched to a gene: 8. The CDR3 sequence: CASSPRGGRGGELFF. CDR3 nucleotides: TGTGCCAGCAGCCCGCGGGGGGGCCGTGGCGGGGAGCTGTTTTTT.

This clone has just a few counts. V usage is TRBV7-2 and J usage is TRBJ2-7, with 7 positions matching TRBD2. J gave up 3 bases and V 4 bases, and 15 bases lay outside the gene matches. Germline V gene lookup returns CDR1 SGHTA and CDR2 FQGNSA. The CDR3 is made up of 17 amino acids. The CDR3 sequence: CASSSQAWRGKIYEQYF. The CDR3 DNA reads TGTGCCAGCAGCTCCCAGGCGTGGCGGGGGAAAATCTACGAGCAGTACTTC. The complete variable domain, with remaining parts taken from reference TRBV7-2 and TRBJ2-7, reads GAGVSQSPSNKVTEKGKDVELRCDPISGHTALYWYRQSLGQGLEFLIYFQGNSAPDKSGLPSDRFSAERTGGSVSTLTIQRTQQEDSAVYLCASSSQAWRGKIYEQYFGPGTRLTVT.

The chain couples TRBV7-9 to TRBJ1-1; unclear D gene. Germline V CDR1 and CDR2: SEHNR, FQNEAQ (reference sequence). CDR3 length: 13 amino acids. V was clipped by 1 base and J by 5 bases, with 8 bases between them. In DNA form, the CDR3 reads TGTGCCAGCAGCTTAGGTAGTGTGACTGAAGCTTTCTTT. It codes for CASSLGSVTEAFF.

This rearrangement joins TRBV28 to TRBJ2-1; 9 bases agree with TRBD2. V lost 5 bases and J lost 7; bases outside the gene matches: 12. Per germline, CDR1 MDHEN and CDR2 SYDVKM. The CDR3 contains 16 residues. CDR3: CASSGYGSGRWNEQFF. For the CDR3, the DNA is TGTGCCAGCAGTGGTTATGGGAGCGGGAGGTGGAATGAGCAGTTCTTC.

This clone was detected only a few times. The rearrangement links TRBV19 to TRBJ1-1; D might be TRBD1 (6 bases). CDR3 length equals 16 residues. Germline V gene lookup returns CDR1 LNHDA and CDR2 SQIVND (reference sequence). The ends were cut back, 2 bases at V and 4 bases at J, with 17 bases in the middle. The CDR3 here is CASSIRGSVLGTEAFF. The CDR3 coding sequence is TGTGCCAGTAGTATAAGGGGGAGCGTACTGGGCACTGAAGCTTTCTTT.

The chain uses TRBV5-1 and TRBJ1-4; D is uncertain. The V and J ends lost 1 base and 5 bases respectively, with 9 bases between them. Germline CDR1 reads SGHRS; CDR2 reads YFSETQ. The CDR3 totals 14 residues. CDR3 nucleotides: TGCGCCAGCAGCTTGTCCGGGAGAAATGAAAAACTGTTTTTT. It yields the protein CASSLSGRNEKLFF.

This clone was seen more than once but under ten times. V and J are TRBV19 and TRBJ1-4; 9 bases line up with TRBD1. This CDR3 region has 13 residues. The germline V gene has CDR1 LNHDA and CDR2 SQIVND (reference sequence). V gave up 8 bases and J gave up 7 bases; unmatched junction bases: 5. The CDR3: CASRDRVTEKLFF. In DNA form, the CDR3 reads TGTGCCAGTCGGGACAGGGTTACTGAAAAACTGTTTTTT.

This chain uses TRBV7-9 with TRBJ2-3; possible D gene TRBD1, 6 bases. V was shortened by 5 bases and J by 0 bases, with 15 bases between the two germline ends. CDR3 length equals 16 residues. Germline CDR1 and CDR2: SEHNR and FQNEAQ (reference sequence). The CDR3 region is CASSPDSLVSTDTQYF. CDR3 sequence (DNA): TGTGCCAGCAGCCCGGACAGTCTGGTCAGCACAGATACGCAGTATTTT.

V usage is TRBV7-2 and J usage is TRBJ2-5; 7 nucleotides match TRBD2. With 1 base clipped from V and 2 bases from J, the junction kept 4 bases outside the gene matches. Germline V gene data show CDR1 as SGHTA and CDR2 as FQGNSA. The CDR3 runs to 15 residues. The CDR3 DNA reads TGTGCCAGCAGCTTAGGGGGGGGAATGCAAGAGACCCAGTACTTC. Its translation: CASSLGGGMQETQYF.

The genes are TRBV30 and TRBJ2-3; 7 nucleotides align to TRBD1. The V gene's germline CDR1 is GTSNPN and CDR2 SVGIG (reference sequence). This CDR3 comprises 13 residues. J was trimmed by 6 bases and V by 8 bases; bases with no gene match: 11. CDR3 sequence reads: CARSGGMVDTQYF. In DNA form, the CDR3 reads TGTGCCAGGTCAGGGGGTATGGTGGATACGCAGTATTTT.

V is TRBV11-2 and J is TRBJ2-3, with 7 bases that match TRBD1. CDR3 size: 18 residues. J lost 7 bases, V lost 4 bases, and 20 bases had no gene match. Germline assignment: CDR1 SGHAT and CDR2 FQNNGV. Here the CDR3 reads CASSYHGVNRGGLNTQYF. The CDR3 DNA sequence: TGTGCCAGCAGCTACCATGGAGTTAACAGGGGTGGGTTAAATACGCAGTATTTT.

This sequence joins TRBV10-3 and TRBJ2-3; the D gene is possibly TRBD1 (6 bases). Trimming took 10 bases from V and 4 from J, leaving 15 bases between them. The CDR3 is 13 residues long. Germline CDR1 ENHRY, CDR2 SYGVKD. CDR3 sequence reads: CATKDSRADTQYF. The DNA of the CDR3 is TGTGCCACTAAGGACAGTAGGGCAGATACGCAGTATTTT.

The CDR3 DNA reads TGTGCCAGCAGCCAAGATGGACAGGCGATCTACAATGAGCAGTTCTTC. Translating it yields CASSQDGQAIYNEQFF. V is TRBV4-2 and J is TRBJ2-1; 7 nucleotides line up with TRBD1. CDR1 LGHNA and CDR2 YNFKEQ come from the germline V gene. The V gene end was trimmed by 0 bases and the J gene end by 3 bases; junction bases not matched to a gene: 5. The CDR3 loop spans 16 amino acids.

CDR3 sequence: CASSQDTVQPQHF. The CDR3 nucleotides are TGTGCCAGCAGCCAAGACACGGTCCAGCCCCAGCATTTT. The rearrangement joins TRBV4-2 to TRBJ1-5; the D is unclear. Per germline, CDR1 LGHNA and CDR2 YNFKEQ. Trimming shortened V by 0 bases and J by 7 bases, and 7 bases separated the two germline ends. This CDR3 contains 13 residues.

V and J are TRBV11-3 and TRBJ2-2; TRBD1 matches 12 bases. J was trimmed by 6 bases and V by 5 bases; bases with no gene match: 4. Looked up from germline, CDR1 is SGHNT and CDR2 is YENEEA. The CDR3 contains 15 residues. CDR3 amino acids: CASSLRDRGPGELFF. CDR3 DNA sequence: TGTGCCAGCAGCCTCCGGGACAGGGGGCCCGGGGAGCTGTTTTTT.